The sample holds a few counts of the clone carrying this T cell receptor (beta chain). Its antigen is still unknown. This specimen belongs to a study of cytomegalovirus exposure and HLA in healthy donors. Whole-study results and caveats: What a later analysis showed was that several of the most significant clusters appeared linked to common viral pathogens. Immune exposure data for these donors was limited to CMV serostatus. Whilst most TCR sequences proved rare, a subset of public TCRs occurred across many donors. With further analysis later on, most CMV-associated TCR beta chains appeared HLA-restricted.

With 60 Vbeta and 13 Jbeta primers, the PCR was carried out. TCRdb's copy holds only in-frame clones and misses some; the assay was immunoSEQ multiplex PCR. The table records just over 95,000 clones, about 81% of them present only once. The sequenced sample consisted of PBMCs. This sequence was found in a woman aged 40 to 50 in good health and CMV-seropositive.

CDR3 in amino acids: CASSRLDRGKGNTEAFF. The CDR3 DNA follows: TGTGCCAGCAGCCGCCTAGACAGGGGGAAGGGGAACACTGAAGCTTTCTTT. This chain connects TRBV5-4 to TRBJ1-1, with 9 positions matching TRBD1. Germline CDR1 is SGHNT and CDR2 is YYREEE (reference sequence). J lost 1 base, V lost 4 bases, and 11 bases had no gene match. CDR3 length equals 17 residues.